One TCR beta chain is described in this entry. Antigen unknown. The record originates from a study of shared clonotypes between healthy human individuals. Regarding the study as a whole: Non-shared clonotypes showed lower generation probabilities than clonotypes common to all four donors. The study's rarefaction showed incomplete sorted-subset sequencing despite large depth.

Per germline, CDR1 SGHTA and CDR2 FQGNSA. This CDR3 has 15 residues. V shed 4 bases and J shed 8 bases, with 20 bases lying between them. Each of the donors was a healthy adult who was HIV-negative and had not had a recent acute infection or vaccination. Caucasian adults living in Nashville, Tennessee, provided all samples. Sequencing used immunoSEQ multiplex PCR; TCRdb keeps in-frame clones, though not all of them. The repertoire includes roughly 170,000 clones, 66% of them detected once, and about 10% sits in the top ten. The receptor was derived from a man aged 30 to 39 in good health. The chain carries TRBV7-2 and TRBJ1-2; the D gene is possibly TRBD1 (6 bases). The specimen was memory CD4+ T cells sorted from blood. The subset is: CD45RA-negative fraction. CDR3 residues: CASSYEQGRAGGYTF. Written as DNA, the CDR3 is TGTGCCAGCAGCTATGAACAGGGACGAGCGGGAGGCTACACCTTC.